These 6 T cell receptor beta chains originate from one sample sequenced in a study of shared clonotypes between healthy human individuals. Data came from immunoSEQ multiplex PCR; TCRdb stores just in-frame clones and leaves some out. Among over 850,000 clones listed, around 78% were seen once. Sequencing was performed on memory CD4+ T cells from PBMCs. Sample subset: CD45RA-negative fraction. The receptor set was obtained from a man aged 18 to 35 in good health. Some clones in this sample may be carry-over from other donors' samples.

About this clone itself: At one end the junction does not follow the germline gene, possibly because of a read error. The chain combines TRBV11-2 with TRBJ2-7; no definite D call. Germline V lookup: CDR1 SGHAT, CDR2 FQNNGV. There are 14 residues in the CDR3. The CDR3 here is CASSLEGPYYEQYF. CDR3 bases: TGCGCCAGCAGCTTAGAAGGACCGTACTACGAGCAGTACTTC.

The rearrangement links TRBV5-1 to TRBJ2-7, with D unresolved. The CDR3 extends over 14 amino acids. With 0 bases removed from V and 2 bases from J, the gap between germline ends came to 9 bases. Per the germline V gene, CDR1 is SGHRS and CDR2 is YFSETQ. The CDR3 sequence: CASSLGTATYEQYF. The CDR3 DNA reads as TGCGCCAGCAGCTTGGGTACTGCAACCTACGAGCAGTACTTC.

The CDR3 DNA is TGTGCCAGCAGCAAATTCCTGACAGGGCCTGAAAAACTGTTTTTT. Protein sequence: CASSKFLTGPEKLFF. The chain is built from TRBV21-1 and TRBJ1-4; the table calls TRBD1, which could not be checked here. TRBV21-1 is flagged as a pseudogene. The length of the CDR3 is 15 residues.

The V call is TRBV29-1, the J call TRBJ1-1; D remains unclear. The CDR3 sequence is 13 residues long. Germline assignment: CDR1 SQVTM and CDR2 ANQGSEA. Trimming stripped 7 bases from V and 2 bases from J, with 14 bases between. The CDR3 DNA reads as TGCAGCGCCCTAGGGTGGACCAACACTGAAGCTTTCTTT. Translation: CSALGWTNTEAFF.

The rearrangement uses TRBV10-1 and TRBJ1-2; D not resolved. Germline-derived CDR1 and CDR2 are WNHNN and SYGVQD (reference sequence). Between the trimmed V and J ends, which lost 0 bases and 4 bases, there was a span of 6 bases. The CDR3 consists of 13 residues. The CDR3 sequence: CASSESAGYGYTF. The CDR3 DNA is TGCGCCAGCAGTGAGTCGGCAGGCTATGGCTACACCTTC.

This sequence joins TRBV5-4 and TRBJ2-3; D not resolved. The CDR3 extends over 13 amino acids. Germline CDR1 and CDR2: SGHNT and YYREEE (reference sequence). The V end lost 0 bases, the J end lost 5 bases, and 7 bases lay between the germline ends. The CDR3, as DNA: TGTGCCAGCAGCTTGGAGGGATTAGATACGCAGTATTTT. Residues: CASSLEGLDTQYF.